This passage covers 25 T cell receptor beta chains from one sample sequenced in a study of cytomegalovirus exposure and HLA in healthy donors. Repertoires were generated with immunoSEQ multiplex PCR, while TCRdb's copy carries only in-frame clones and drops some. The sample has approximately 300,000 clones, 75% to 90% seen once. The sequencing input was PBMCs. All receptors derive from a woman in her twenties or thirties in good health and CMV-seropositive.

The chain joins TRBV7-8 to TRBJ2-7; D perhaps matches TRBD2 (6 bases). This CDR3 region has 13 residues. V was trimmed by 2 bases and J by 3 bases, leaving 8 bases between them. CDR1 is SGHVS and CDR2 is FQNEAQ in the germline V gene. CDR3 sequence: CASSLTSRYEQYF. The CDR3 DNA sequence: TGTGCCAGCAGCTTAACTAGCCGCTACGAGCAGTACTTC.

The rearrangement uses TRBV10-3 and TRBJ2-6; D gene ambiguous. Per the germline V gene, CDR1 is ENHRY and CDR2 is SYGVKD. V was pared by 3 bases and J by 1 base, with 16 bases between. The CDR3 loop spans 18 amino acids. CDR3 sequence: CAISEPQHVGSGANVLTF. CDR3 DNA: TGTGCCATCAGTGAACCCCAACACGTAGGGTCTGGGGCCAACGTCCTGACTTTC.

The chain links TRBV7-6 to TRBJ2-7; TRBD2 matches at 9 bases. Per the germline V gene, CDR1 is SGHVS and CDR2 is FNYEAQ. Trimming at V came to 3 bases and at J to 0 bases, leaving 3 bases not matched to a gene. The CDR3 is 15 residues long. CDR3 DNA sequence: TGTGCCAGCAGCTTTTCTAGCGGGATCTCCTACGAGCAGTACTTC. This sequence encodes CASSFSSGISYEQYF.

This clone was detected a few times. The J gene is TRBJ2-2, the V gene TRBV6-5, with D uncertain. Looked up from germline, CDR1 is MNHEY and CDR2 is SVGAGI. CDR3 length: 13 amino acids. Deletions cut 5 bases from V and 5 bases from J, with 9 bases between. The CDR3 region has the DNA TGTGCCAGCAGTGCTACCCTTACCGGGGAGCTGTTTTTT. Amino acids: CASSATLTGELFF.

The chain combines TRBV6-5 with TRBJ1-1; perhaps TRBD1 as D (5 bases). Per germline, CDR1 MNHEY and CDR2 SVGAGI. With 0 bases removed from V and 1 base from J, the gap between germline ends came to 9 bases. This CDR3 is 15 amino acids long. The CDR3 protein is CASSYSWGGNTEAFF. The CDR3 bases are TGTGCCAGCAGTTACTCTTGGGGCGGGAACACTGAAGCTTTCTTT.

The chain is built from TRBV13 and TRBJ2-7; the match to TRBD1 covers 10 bases. The CDR3 is 14 amino acids. CDR1 PRHDT and CDR2 FYEKMQ come from the germline V gene (reference sequence). Trimming cost V 5 bases and J 3 bases; bases outside gene matches: 4. The CDR3 coding sequence is TGTGCCAGCAGCCGCCGGACAGGGGGCTACGAGCAGTACTTC. Amino acids: CASSRRTGGYEQYF.

The V and J genes are TRBV4-1 and TRBJ1-5; a possible D gene is TRBD1 (5 bases). The CDR3 contains 16 residues. V dropped 2 bases and J dropped 4 bases, with 15 bases sitting between them. Germline CDR1 and CDR2: MGHRA and YSYEKL. The CDR3 is CASSQTVEGMNQPQHF. The CDR3 nucleotides are TGCGCCAGCAGCCAAACAGTCGAGGGGATGAATCAGCCCCAGCATTTT.

This clone was seen only once. V gene TRBV29-1 combines with J gene TRBJ1-1, with a weak D call TRBD1 (6 bases). V lost 5 bases and J lost 6, with 13 bases in between. The CDR3 is made up of 12 amino acids. Germline assignment: CDR1 SQVTM and CDR2 ANQGSEA. For the CDR3, the DNA is TGCAGCGTTAAGAACAGGGAGGCTGAAGCTTTCTTT. Amino acids: CSVKNREAEAFF.

J is TRBJ2-2 and V is TRBV9, with TRBD1 as a possible D gene (6 bases). CDR3 length: 14 amino acids. Germline-derived CDR1 and CDR2 are SGDLS and YYNGEE. V was trimmed by 4 bases and J by 5 bases, leaving 12 bases between them. CDR3 residues: CASSISGQTGELFF. CDR3 bases: TGTGCCAGCAGCATCTCAGGACAGACCGGGGAGCTGTTTTTT.

The chain is built from TRBV9 and TRBJ1-1; D unresolved. Trimming removed 0 bases at V and 0 bases at J, with 9 bases between. Germline assignment: CDR1 SGDLS and CDR2 YYNGEE. This CDR3 comprises 15 residues. In nucleotides, the CDR3 is TGTGCCAGCAGCGTAGGGGGAGTTCTGAACACTGAAGCTTTCTTT. Translation gives CASSVGGVLNTEAFF. Based on the CDR3 plus reference TRBV9 and TRBJ1-1, the full variable domain is DSGVTQTPKHLITATGQRVTLRCSPRSGDLSVYWYQQSLDQGLQFLIQYYNGEERAKGNILERFSAQQFPDLHSELNLSSLELGDSALYFCASSVGGVLNTEAFFGQGTRLTVV.

As regards this clone: It is likely a read error, because the conserved phenylalanine at the end of the CDR3 is missing. The genes are TRBV11-2 and TRBJ1-2; tentatively, D is TRBD1 (6 bases). Between the trimmed V and J ends, which lost 3 bases and 6 bases, there was a span of 14 bases. This CDR3 has 14 amino acids. Germline assignment: CDR1 SGHAT and CDR2 FQNNGV. Here the CDR3 reads CASSFLGGGDGYTL. The CDR3 DNA is TGTGCCAGCAGCTTCCTTGGGGGGGGCGATGGCTACACCCTC.

The chain uses TRBV16 and TRBJ2-5; TRBD1 might be the D (5 bases). CDR3 length equals 14 residues. The ends were cut back, 0 bases at V and 4 bases at J, with 9 bases in the middle. CDR1 KGHSY and CDR2 FQNENV come from the germline V gene. CDR3 nucleotides: TGTGCCAGCAGCCAATCCAGGCAGGGAGAGACCCAGTACTTC. This encodes CASSQSRQGETQYF.

This chain links TRBV2 with TRBJ1-1, with 7 positions matching TRBD1. Trimming took 4 bases from V and 6 from J; bases not matched to a gene: 2. The germline gives CDR1 SNHLY, CDR2 FYNNEI. The CDR3 is 12 residues long. The CDR3 sequence is CASSGDSAEAFF. The CDR3 DNA is TGTGCCAGCAGTGGGGACAGTGCTGAAGCTTTCTTT.

This chain uses TRBV28 with TRBJ2-4; 8 bases match TRBD1. Germline-derived CDR1 and CDR2 are MDHEN and SYDVKM. The CDR3 totals 18 residues. V shed 6 bases, J shed 0 bases, and the junction held 13 bases outside the gene matches. The CDR3: CASSRSLQGARAKNIQYF. CDR3 bases: TGTGCCAGCAGCAGGTCCCTCCAGGGGGCGAGAGCCAAAAACATTCAGTACTTC. Full variable domain (rest looked up from reference TRBV28 and TRBJ2-4): DVKVTQSSRYLVKRTGEKVFLECVQDMDHENMFWYRQDPGLGLRLIYFSYDVKMKEKGDIPEGYSVSREKKERFSLILESASTNQTSMYLCASSRSLQGARAKNIQYFGAGTRLSVL.

This chain uses TRBV28 with TRBJ1-5; possible D gene TRBD1, 5 bases. Per germline, CDR1 MDHEN and CDR2 SYDVKM. V was clipped by 6 bases and J by 2 bases, with 14 bases between them. The CDR3 extends over 15 amino acids. As DNA, the CDR3 is TGTGCCAGCAGGCGAAGCCTACAGGGCAATCAGCCCCAGCATTTT. Protein product: CASRRSLQGNQPQHF.

In nucleotides, the CDR3 is TGTGCCAGCAGTGAATCGGGAGTGCGCTCCTACGAGCAGTACTTC. This codes for CASSESGVRSYEQYF. The J gene is TRBJ2-7, the V gene TRBV2, with D possibly being TRBD2 (6 bases). CDR1 and CDR2 from the germline V gene are SNHLY and FYNNEI. V lost 2 bases and J 0 bases, leaving 11 bases between the germline ends. The CDR3 is 15 residues long.

The chain uses TRBV11-2 and TRBJ2-7, with D possibly matching TRBD1 (5 bases). Trimming removed 0 bases from V and 3 bases from J, with 9 bases in between. The CDR3 has 14 residues. Germline CDR1 is SGHAT and CDR2 is FQNNGV. CDR3 nucleotide sequence: TGTGCCAGCAGCTTAGACCCAGGGATCTACGAGCAGTACTTC. It translates to CASSLDPGIYEQYF.

The J gene is TRBJ1-2, the V gene TRBV28; D is unresolved. Per germline, CDR1 MDHEN and CDR2 SYDVKM. The CDR3 extends over 12 amino acids. Trimming left V 5 bases short and J 8 bases short, with 12 bases between. The CDR3 DNA sequence: TGTGCCAGCAGTATCAGGCGCGACGGCTACACCTTC. It specifies CASSIRRDGYTF.

This clone appeared a single time. The V gene is TRBV28, the J gene TRBJ2-1; D is perhaps TRBD2 (6 bases). This CDR3 is 12 amino acids long. V was clipped by 6 bases and J by 10 bases, with 13 bases between them. CDR1 is MDHEN, CDR2 SYDVKM, per germline. Here the CDR3 DNA reads TGTGCCAGCAGAATCAGGGAGGCCGAGCAGTTCTTC. This encodes CASRIREAEQFF.

The J gene is TRBJ2-3, the V gene TRBV18; 7 bases are shared with TRBD2. V shed 2 bases and J 4 bases; nucleotides not matched to a gene: 6. The CDR3 totals 15 residues. Germline V gives CDR1 KGHSH, CDR2 LQKENI. Here the CDR3 DNA reads TGTGCCAGCTCACCAGGGGCGGGAGAAGCAGATACGCAGTATTTT. This gives the protein CASSPGAGEADTQYF.

This clone was counted between two and nine times. The chain has TRBV29-1 and TRBJ1-2; TRBD1 matches 7 bases. The CDR3 runs 15 residues. Germline CDR1 and CDR2: SQVTM and ANQGSEA. The J segment lost 2 bases and the V segment lost 7 bases, leaving 13 bases of the junction unmatched. The CDR3 region has the DNA TGCAGCGCAGATAGTCGACAGGGCCCCAACTATGGCTACACCTTC. Translation: CSADSRQGPNYGYTF.

The chain combines TRBV13 with TRBJ2-1, with TRBD1 as a possible D gene (6 bases). CDR3 size: 15 residues. Trimming cost V 5 bases and J 5 bases, with 16 bases left between them. The germline CDR1 and CDR2 sequences are PRHDT and FYEKMQ (reference sequence). Written as DNA, the CDR3 is TGTGCCAGCAGCCCATGGGACACGAAAGACAATGAGCAGTTCTTC. Translating it yields CASSPWDTKDNEQFF.

The chain joins TRBV18 to TRBJ2-5; TRBD1 matches at 7 bases. The CDR3 is 14 residues long. J was trimmed by 4 bases and V by 5 bases; bases with no gene match: 7. Germline lookup yields CDR1 KGHSH and CDR2 LQKENI. CDR3 coding DNA: TGTGCCAGCTCAGAAGTCGGGACAGCAGAGACCCAGTACTTC. Encoded protein: CASSEVGTAETQYF.

The CDR3 DNA sequence: TGTGCCAGCAGCTTAGGCACTAGCGGGGGGGATGAGCAGTTCTTC. Amino acid sequence: CASSLGTSGGDEQFF. V is TRBV7-9 and J is TRBJ2-1; 13 bases agree with TRBD2. Unmatched junction bases numbered 2, after V lost 1 base and J lost 8 bases. The CDR3 runs to 15 residues. Germline V gene data show CDR1 as SEHNR and CDR2 as FQNEAQ (reference sequence).

The rearrangement uses TRBV29-1 and TRBJ2-2, with D tentatively TRBD1 (6 bases). Between the trimmed V and J ends, which lost 5 bases and 4 bases, there was a span of 11 bases. The germline V gene encodes CDR1 SQVTM and CDR2 ANQGSEA. This CDR3 is 13 amino acids long. In nucleotides, the CDR3 is TGCAGCGTTCCGACAGGTGGCACCGGGGAGCTGTTTTTT. This translates into CSVPTGGTGELFF.